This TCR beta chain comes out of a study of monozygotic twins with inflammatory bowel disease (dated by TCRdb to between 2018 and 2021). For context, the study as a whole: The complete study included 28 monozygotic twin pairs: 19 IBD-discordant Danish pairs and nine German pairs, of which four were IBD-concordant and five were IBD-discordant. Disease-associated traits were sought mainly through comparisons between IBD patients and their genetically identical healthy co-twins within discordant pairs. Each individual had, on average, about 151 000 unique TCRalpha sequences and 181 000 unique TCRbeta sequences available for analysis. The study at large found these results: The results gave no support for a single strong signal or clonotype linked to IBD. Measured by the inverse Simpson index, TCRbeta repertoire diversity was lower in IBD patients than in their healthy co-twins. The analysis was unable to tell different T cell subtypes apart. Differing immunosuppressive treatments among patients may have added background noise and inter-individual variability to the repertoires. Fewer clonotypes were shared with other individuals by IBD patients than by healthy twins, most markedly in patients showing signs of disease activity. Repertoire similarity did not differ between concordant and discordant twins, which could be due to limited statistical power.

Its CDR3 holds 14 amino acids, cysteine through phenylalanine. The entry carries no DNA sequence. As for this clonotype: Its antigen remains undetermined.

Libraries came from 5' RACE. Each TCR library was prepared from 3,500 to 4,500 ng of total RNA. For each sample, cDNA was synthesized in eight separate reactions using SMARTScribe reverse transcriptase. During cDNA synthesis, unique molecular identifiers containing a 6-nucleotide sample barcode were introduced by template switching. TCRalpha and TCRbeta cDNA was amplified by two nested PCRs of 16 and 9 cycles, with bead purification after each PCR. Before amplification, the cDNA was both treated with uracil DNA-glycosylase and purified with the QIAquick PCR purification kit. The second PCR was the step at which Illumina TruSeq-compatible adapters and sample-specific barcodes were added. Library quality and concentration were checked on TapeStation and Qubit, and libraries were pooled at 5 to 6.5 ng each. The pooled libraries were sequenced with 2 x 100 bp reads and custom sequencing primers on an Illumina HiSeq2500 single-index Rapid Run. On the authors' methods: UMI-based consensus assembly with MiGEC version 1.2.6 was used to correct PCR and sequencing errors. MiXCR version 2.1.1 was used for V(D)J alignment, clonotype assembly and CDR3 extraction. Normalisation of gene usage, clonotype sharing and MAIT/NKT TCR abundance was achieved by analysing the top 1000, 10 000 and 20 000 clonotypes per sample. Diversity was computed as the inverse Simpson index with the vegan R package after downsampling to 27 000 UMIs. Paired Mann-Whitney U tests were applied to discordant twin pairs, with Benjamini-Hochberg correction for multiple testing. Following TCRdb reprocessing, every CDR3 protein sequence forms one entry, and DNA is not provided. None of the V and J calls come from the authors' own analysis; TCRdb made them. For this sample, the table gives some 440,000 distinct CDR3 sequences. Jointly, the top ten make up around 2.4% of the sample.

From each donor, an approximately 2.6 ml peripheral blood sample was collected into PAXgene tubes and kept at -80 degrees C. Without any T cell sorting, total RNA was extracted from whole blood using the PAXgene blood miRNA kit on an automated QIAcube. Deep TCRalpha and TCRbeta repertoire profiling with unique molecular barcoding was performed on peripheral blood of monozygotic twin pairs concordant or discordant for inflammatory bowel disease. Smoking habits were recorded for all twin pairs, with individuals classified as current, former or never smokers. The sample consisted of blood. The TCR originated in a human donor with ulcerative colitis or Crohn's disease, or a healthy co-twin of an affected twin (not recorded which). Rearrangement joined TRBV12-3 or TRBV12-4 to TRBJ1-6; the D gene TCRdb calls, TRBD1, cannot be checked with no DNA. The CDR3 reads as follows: CASRIGQLDSPLHF.